This entry features one T cell receptor (beta chain) sequence. The length of the CDR3 is 11 residues. Germline V gene sequence: CDR1 MNHEY, CDR2 SVGAGI. The V end was cut by 10 bases, the J end by 3 bases, with 9 bases between. Original processing methods: Amplification with reference gene primers provided the estimates of nucleated cell counts. Only in-frame clones appear in the TCRdb table, and some are missing; sequencing was by immunoSEQ multiplex PCR. That table furnishes V, J and clone size, whereas the DNA furnished D and trimming. The sample lists under 300,000 clones, 70% to 75% occurring once. These data are taken from a study of blood T cell repertoires in COVID-19. The overall study: Samples taken during acute and convalescent COVID-19 were collected in the United States, Italy and Spain. Sample material is recorded as cDNA or gDNA derived from T cells, B-cell-depleted T cells, or PBMCs.

The V call is TRBV6-5, the J call TRBJ1-1, with D perhaps matching TRBD1 (5 bases). The sequencing sample was made of peripheral blood. The source of this sequence is a woman older than 75 with acute or convalescent COVID-19. The CDR3 coding sequence is TGTGCCACACGGGGGGACACTGAAGCTTTCTTT. Translated: CATRGDTEAFF.